This TCR beta chain was recorded in a study of blood T cell repertoires in COVID-19 (dated by TCRdb to 2020 to 2021). About the investigation overall: Samples from collaborators originated in the United States, Italy and Spain and spanned both the acute and convalescent phases of COVID-19. Deeply sampled blood TCRbeta repertoires from subjects exposed to, actively infected with, or recovered from COVID-19 were included in the dataset. Where available, HLA class I and class II types were obtained from metadata supplied by the sample provider rather than from assay-based typing. Nearly every sample came with metadata listing a de-identified subject ID, COVID-19 status, age in years and sex. The samples were drawn from the first 160 participants of the ongoing ImmuneRACE study and from 1,254 subjects provided by 6 global collaborators. The prospective study material was composed of cDNA or gDNA derived from T cells, B-cell-depleted T cells, or PBMCs. The repertoires were made available in a free public database intended to serve as a resource for research on the immune response to SARS-CoV-2. On the study overall, not on this receptor specifically: The amount of clinical and demographic metadata varied by source and participant and was provided uncurated.

The immunoSEQ Assay, a bias-controlled multiplex PCR, was used to amplify TCRbeta CDR3 regions from genomic DNA. The study's processing was this. The number of nucleated cells in each sample was estimated by amplification of reference gene primers within the assay. Sequence reads were collapsed and filtered to measure the absolute abundance of every unique TCRbeta CDR3 rearrangement. For each sample, productive Simpson clonality was calculated as the square root of Simpson's diversity index across productive rearrangements. TCRdb holds this immuneACCESS table with in-frame rearrangements only. Some clones are missing; in checked studies, unresolved V genes explain under half, and the rest has no known cause. The DNA gave D and trimming, while V, J and clone size come from that table. The sample table contains some 200,000 clones; only one count was recorded for 80% to 90% of them. The top ten clones comprise around 3.2% of the sample.

Comment on this clone: Which antigen it targets is not known. No much larger clone exists at a distance of one base, and base qualities are not known.

Trimming removed 5 bases from V and 10 bases from J; the gene matches leave 6 bases unexplained. Counted from cysteine to phenylalanine, this CDR3 has 12 amino acids. Only the CDR3 region is kept as DNA, spanning 36 bases read in frame from base 1. Looking up the germline V gene yields CDR1 MRHNA and CDR2 SNTAGT. Participants in the prospective study were aged 18 to 89 years, lived in 20 to 25 United States geographic areas, and enrolled through a virtual design. In the prospective study, cohorts were assigned on the basis of participant-reported clinical history obtained from a screening survey and a study questionnaire. In the prospective study, mobile phlebotomists collected whole blood, serum and a nasopharyngeal or oropharyngeal swab from each participant. Prospective study participants could optionally give additional blood draws and questionnaires over a roughly two-month period. Before DNA extraction, prospective study blood samples were shipped either frozen or at room temperature.

Recombination linked TRBV6-4 to TRBJ1-1; 8 junctional bases match TRBD1. Sequencing used PBMCs or T cells enriched from blood (not recorded which). The receptor's source is a woman under 30 in a cohort exposed to, infected with or recovered from COVID-19 (not recorded which). The CDR3 region has the sequence CASSSGQGRAFF. The nucleotide sequence reads TGTGCCAGCAGTTCCGGACAGGGTCGAGCTTTCTTT.